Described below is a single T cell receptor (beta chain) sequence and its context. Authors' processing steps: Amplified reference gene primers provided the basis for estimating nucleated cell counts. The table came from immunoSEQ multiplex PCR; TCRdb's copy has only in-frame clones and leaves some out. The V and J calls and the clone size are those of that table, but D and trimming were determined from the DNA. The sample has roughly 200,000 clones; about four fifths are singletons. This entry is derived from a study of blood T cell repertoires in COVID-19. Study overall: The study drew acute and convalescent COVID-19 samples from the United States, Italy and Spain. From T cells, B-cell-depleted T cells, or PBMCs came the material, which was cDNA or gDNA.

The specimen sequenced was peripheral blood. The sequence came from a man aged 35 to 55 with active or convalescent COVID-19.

The CDR3 sequence is CASSLEGGGYNEQFF. CDR3 DNA sequence: TGTGCCAGCAGCTTAGAAGGGGGGGGATACAATGAGCAGTTCTTC. V and J are TRBV7-6 and TRBJ2-1, with D perhaps TRBD2 (7 bases). The CDR3 extends over 15 amino acids. Germline loops: CDR1 SGHVS, CDR2 FNYEAQ. Trimming stripped 1 base from V and 4 bases from J, with 11 bases between.